This TCR beta chain comes out of a study of cytomegalovirus exposure and HLA in healthy donors. Background on the study: HLA-typed donors were the source of 83 million or so unique TCRs held in an early data release.

The PCR contained 60 Vbeta and 13 Jbeta primers. Produced via immunoSEQ multiplex PCR; TCRdb's table is partial and in-frame only. This sample has over 250,000 clones, with about 75% found just once. The V segment lost 6 bases and the J segment 0 bases; nucleotides outside the gene matches: 10. CDR3 length: 16 residues. CDR1 and CDR2 (germline): SNHLY, FYNNEI. Overall study results and limits: HLA restriction was apparent for most CMV-associated TCR beta chains in a later analysis. Judged likely to be a sequencing artifact was a cluster of highly shared sequence variants.

Worth noting for this clone: What it binds is not known.

The source material was PBMCs. The receptor comes from a female donor in good health and CMV-seronegative. The rearrangement uses TRBV2 and TRBJ2-7; TRBD1 matches at 8 bases. For the CDR3, the DNA is TGTGCCAGCAGAGATACCGGGACAGGCTTCTCCTACGAGCAGTACTTC. This gives the protein CASRDTGTGFSYEQYF.